This is a list of T cell receptor beta chains from one sample in a study of shared clonotypes between healthy human individuals. The assay was immunoSEQ multiplex PCR, and TCRdb's table has in-frame clones only and misses some. This sample has 490,000 or so clones; around 79% occur once, and the top ten carry about 12%. The material sequenced was PBMCs. The receptors come from a woman aged 40-49 years in good health. Some clones in this sample may be carry-over from other donors' samples. Both conserved end residues are part of each CDR3. D genes are given only for firm matches. Size is omitted from some rows. Given values are once, few, many or a class for expanded clones.

cdr3_length,j_call,clone_size,d_call,v_call,cdr3_nt,cdr3_aa
14,TRBJ2-7,NA,TRBD1,TRBV27,TGTGCCAGCAAATTCGTAGGGGGCGTAGACGAGCAGTACTTC,CASKFVGGVDEQYF
15,TRBJ2-1,NA,NA,TRBV6-5,TGTGCCAGCAGTCCTGGGACACCAATTTACAATGAGCAGTTCTTC,CASSPGTPIYNEQFF
16,TRBJ2-1,NA,NA,TRBV6-1,TGTGCCAGCAGTGAATTGGCGGCTAGCGATTACAATGAGCAGTTCTTC,CASSELAASDYNEQFF
19,TRBJ2-3,few,TRBD2,TRBV28,TGTGCCAGCAGTTTTGCTAGCGGGGCATTTTCAGTGAGCACAGATACGCAGTATTTT,CASSFASGAFSVSTDTQYF
15,TRBJ2-1,NA,TRBD1,TRBV5-4,TGTGCCAGCAGCGATCGGGACAGCCTCTACAATGAGCAGTTCTTC,CASSDRDSLYNEQFF
15,TRBJ2-7,once,NA,TRBV7-8,TGTGCCAGCAGCCCACGCAGAGAAAGCGCCTACGAGCAGTACTTC,CASSPRRESAYEQYF
13,TRBJ1-1,NA,NA,TRBV9,TGTGCCAGCAGCGTAGAGCTGGACACTGAAGCTTTCTTT,CASSVELDTEAFF
14,TRBJ1-2,few,NA,TRBV10-3,TGTGCCATCAGTGCATTACAGGAGAACTATGGCTACACCTTC,CAISALQENYGYTF
13,TRBJ1-2,NA,TRBD1,TRBV27,TGTGCCAGCAGTACGAGACAGGGCTATGGCTACACCTTC,CASSTRQGYGYTF
15,TRBJ2-3,NA,TRBD2,TRBV9,TGTGCCAGCAGCGTTGACGGGAGGGCCACAGATACGCAGTATTTT,CASSVDGRATDTQYF
12,TRBJ1-2,few,NA,TRBV30,TGTGCCTGGAATGGTGGGAACTATGGCTACACCTTC,CAWNGGNYGYTF
17,TRBJ2-7,NA,NA,TRBV7-2,TGTGCCAGCAGCTTAGTCCGGTCAGGGACGAGCTCCTACGAGCAGTACTTC,CASSLVRSGTSSYEQYF
16,TRBJ1-1,NA,TRBD1,TRBV7-2,TGTGCCAGCAGCTTAGCCACTCAGGGGGCCGGAACTGAAGCTTTCTTT,CASSLATQGAGTEAFF
11,TRBJ2-3,NA,NA,TRBV28,TGTGCCAGCAGTTTATCAGATACGCAGTATTTT,CASSLSDTQYF
15,TRBJ1-2,NA,NA,TRBV11-2,TGTGCCAGCAGCTTAGGGCGGGGGGCGAACTATGGCTACACCTTC,CASSLGRGANYGYTF
17,TRBJ2-1,NA,TRBD2,TRBV7-6,TGTGCCAGCAGCTCCATGCTAGCGGGACAGAGATACAATGAGCAGTTCTTC,CASSSMLAGQRYNEQFF
16,TRBJ2-1,NA,TRBD2,TRBV28,TGTGCCAGCAGTTTTCTCGGACTAGCGGGTAACAATGAGCAGTTCTTC,CASSFLGLAGNNEQFF
15,TRBJ1-2,NA,NA,TRBV18,TGTGCCAGCTCACCAGTTCTGGGGCGGGACTATGGCTACACCTTC,CASSPVLGRDYGYTF
13,TRBJ1-2,NA,TRBD1,TRBV2,TGTGCCACCAATCCCCAGGGGGCGCCGGGCTACACCTTC,CATNPQGAPGYTF
14,TRBJ2-3,NA,TRBD2,TRBV10-3,TGTGCCACCGGGACTAGCGGGAGTACAGATACGCAGTATTTT,CATGTSGSTDTQYF
13,TRBJ2-7,once,TRBD2,TRBV18,TGTGCCAGCTCAACTAGCGGGATCTACGAGCAGTACTTC,CASSTSGIYEQYF
13,TRBJ1-5,NA,NA,TRBV19,TGTGCCAGTAATCGCGGGGCGCGGCAGCCCCAGCATTTT,CASNRGARQPQHF
16,TRBJ1-1,NA,NA,TRBV6-5,TGTGCCAGCAGTTACCTAATTGGACGGAAGAACACTGAAGCTTTCTTT,CASSYLIGRKNTEAFF
16,TRBJ2-7,few,NA,TRBV5-4,TGTGCCAGCAGCCCAAATGCCGGGACACACACCTACGAGCAGTACTTC,CASSPNAGTHTYEQYF
12,TRBJ2-7,NA,NA,TRBV29-1,TGCAGCGTTGCCGGGAACTCCTACGAGCAGTACTTC,CSVAGNSYEQYF
16,TRBJ2-7,NA,TRBD2,TRBV6-5,TGTGCCAGCAGTTACGATAGAGCGGGAGGAACCTACGAGCAGTACTTC,CASSYDRAGGTYEQYF
15,TRBJ2-7,NA,TRBD1,TRBV11-2,TGTGCCAGCAGCTTTTGGACAGGGCGCGCCTACGAGCAGTACTTC,CASSFWTGRAYEQYF
12,TRBJ1-1,NA,NA,TRBV28,TGTGCCAGCAGTTCAGGGGACCTTGAAGCTTTCTTT,CASSSGDLEAFF
19,TRBJ1-3,NA,NA,TRBV5-8,TGTGCCAGCAGCTTGCGGCGGGCAGGGGTCAAGAGCTCTGGAAACACCATATATTTT,CASSLRRAGVKSSGNTIYF
15,TRBJ1-5,NA,NA,TRBV30,TGTGCCTGGAGTGTAAGTAGGACAGGCAATCAGCCCCAGCATTTT,CAWSVSRTGNQPQHF
11,TRBJ2-7,NA,NA,TRBV30,TGTGCCTGGAGTGTATTGCACGAGCAGTACTTC,CAWSVLHEQYF